The sequence of this TCR beta chain was determined in a study of blood T cell repertoires in COVID-19. Turning to the study itself: Acute-phase and convalescent COVID-19 samples originated in the United States, Italy and Spain. Nucleic acid was either cDNA or gDNA, and it came from T cells, B-cell-depleted T cells, or PBMCs.

TCRdb's table, derived via immunoSEQ multiplex PCR, lists solely in-frame clones and lacks some. The repertoire holds roughly 100,000 clones, with around 86% as singletons. CDR3 length: 14 amino acids. V lost 6 bases and J lost 4; bases outside the gene matches: 8. Germline V CDR1 and CDR2: MNHEY, SVGAGI. This TCR was sampled from a woman aged 70-85 years with acute or convalescent COVID-19. Sequencing was performed on peripheral blood. J is TRBJ1-1 and V is TRBV6-5; 7 bases are a match to TRBD1. The CDR3 loop reads CASRNDRVATEAFF. The CDR3 DNA follows: TGTGCCAGCAGAAACGACAGGGTTGCCACTGAAGCTTTCTTT.